This TCR beta chain came from a study of shared clonotypes between healthy human individuals. Study information: Donors, aged 18 to 49, were a couple of women and a few men. General study findings and limits: Since donors were few, the genetic and exposure-history diversity represented was limited.

A deep-level run was used for the assay. The repertoire was sequenced with immunoSEQ multiplex PCR; TCRdb's copy has only in-frame clones and lacks some. The table has about 530,000 clones, over 75% seen once. Note on this clone: Antigen unknown.

Every one of the donors was a Caucasian adult that lived in Nashville, Tennessee. The CDR3 is 14 amino acids. V was clipped by 6 bases and J by 4 bases; unmatched bases: 7. The germline V gene encodes CDR1 LNHDA and CDR2 SQIVND (reference sequence). The clonotype comes from a woman aged 40 to 50 in good health. Some clones in this sample may be carry-over from other donors' samples. Sequencing input: PBMCs. The chain joins TRBV19 to TRBJ1-1, with 8 bases aligning to TRBD1. CDR3 sequence (DNA): TGTGCCAGTAGGCGACAGGGGAAGAGCACTGAAGCTTTCTTT. It codes for CASRRQGKSTEAFF.